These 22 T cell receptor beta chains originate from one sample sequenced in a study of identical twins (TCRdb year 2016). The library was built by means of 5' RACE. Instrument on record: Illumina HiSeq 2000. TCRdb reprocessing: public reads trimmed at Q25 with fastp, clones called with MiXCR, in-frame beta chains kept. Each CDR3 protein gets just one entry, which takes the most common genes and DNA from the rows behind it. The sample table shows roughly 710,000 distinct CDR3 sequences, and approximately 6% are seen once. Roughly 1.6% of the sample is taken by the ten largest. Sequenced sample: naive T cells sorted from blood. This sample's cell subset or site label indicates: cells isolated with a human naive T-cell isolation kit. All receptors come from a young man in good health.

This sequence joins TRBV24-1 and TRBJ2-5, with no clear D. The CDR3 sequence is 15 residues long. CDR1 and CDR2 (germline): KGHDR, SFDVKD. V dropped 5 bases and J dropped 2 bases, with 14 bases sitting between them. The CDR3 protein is CATSAGWGLQETQYF. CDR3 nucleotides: TGTGCCACCAGTGCTGGCTGGGGTTTACAAGAGACCCAGTACTTC.

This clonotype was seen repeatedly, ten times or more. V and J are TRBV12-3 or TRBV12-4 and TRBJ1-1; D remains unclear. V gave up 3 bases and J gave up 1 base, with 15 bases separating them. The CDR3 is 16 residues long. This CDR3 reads CASSLVMSKANTEAFF. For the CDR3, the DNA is TGTGCCAGCAGTTTGGTAATGAGTAAGGCGAACACTGAAGCTTTCTTT.

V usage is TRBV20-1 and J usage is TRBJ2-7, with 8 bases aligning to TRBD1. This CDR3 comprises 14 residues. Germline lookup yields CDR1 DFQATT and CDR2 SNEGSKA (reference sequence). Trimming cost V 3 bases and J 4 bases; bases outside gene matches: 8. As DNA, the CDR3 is TGCAGTGCTAGCGCTGACAGGGGACCATACGAGCAGTACTTC. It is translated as CSASADRGPYEQYF.

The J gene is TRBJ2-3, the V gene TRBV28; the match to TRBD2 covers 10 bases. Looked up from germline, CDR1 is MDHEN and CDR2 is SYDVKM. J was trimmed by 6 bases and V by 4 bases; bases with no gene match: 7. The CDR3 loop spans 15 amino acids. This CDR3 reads CASSSSPGLADTQYF. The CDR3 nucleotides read TGTGCCAGCAGTTCCTCCCCGGGACTAGCGGATACGCAGTATTTT.

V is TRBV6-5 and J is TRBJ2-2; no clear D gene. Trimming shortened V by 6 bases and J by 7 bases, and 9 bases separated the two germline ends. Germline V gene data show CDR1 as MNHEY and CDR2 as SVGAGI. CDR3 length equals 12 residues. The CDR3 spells CASSPKGGELFF. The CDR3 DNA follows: TGTGCCAGCAGCCCGAAGGGCGGGGAGCTGTTTTTT.

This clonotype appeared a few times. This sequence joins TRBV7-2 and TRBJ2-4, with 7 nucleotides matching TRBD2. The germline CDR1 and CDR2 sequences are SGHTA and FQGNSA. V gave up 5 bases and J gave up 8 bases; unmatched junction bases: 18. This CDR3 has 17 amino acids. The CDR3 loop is CASSPLMVGGVGDIQYF. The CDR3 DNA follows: TGTGCCAGCAGCCCGCTGATGGTGGGAGGGGTCGGCGACATTCAGTACTTC.

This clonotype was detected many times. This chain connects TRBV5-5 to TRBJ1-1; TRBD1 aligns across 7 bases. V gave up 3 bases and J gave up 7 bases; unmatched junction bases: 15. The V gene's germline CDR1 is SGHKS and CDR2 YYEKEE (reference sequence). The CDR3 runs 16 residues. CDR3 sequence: CASSSYTGDSRSEAFF. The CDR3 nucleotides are TGTGCCAGCAGCTCATACACCGGGGACAGCAGAAGTGAAGCTTTCTTT.

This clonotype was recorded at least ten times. In DNA, the CDR3 is TGTGCCACCAGCAGAGGAGGAGACTGGACTAGCGGGAGCGAGACCCAGTACTTC. Residues: CATSRGGDWTSGSETQYF. The chain uses TRBV15 and TRBJ2-5, with TRBD2 matching 13 bases. The CDR3 extends over 18 amino acids. Germline V gene sequence: CDR1 LNHNV, CDR2 YYDKDF (reference sequence). The J segment lost 5 bases and the V segment lost 1 base, leaving 10 bases of the junction unmatched.

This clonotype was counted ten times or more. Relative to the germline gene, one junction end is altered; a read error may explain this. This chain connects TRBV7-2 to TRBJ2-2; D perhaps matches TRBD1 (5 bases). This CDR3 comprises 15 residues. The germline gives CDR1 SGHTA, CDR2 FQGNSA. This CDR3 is CASSLGQGRTGELFF. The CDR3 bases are TGCGCCAGCAGCTTGGGTCAGGGTAGAACCGGGGAGCTGTTTTTT.

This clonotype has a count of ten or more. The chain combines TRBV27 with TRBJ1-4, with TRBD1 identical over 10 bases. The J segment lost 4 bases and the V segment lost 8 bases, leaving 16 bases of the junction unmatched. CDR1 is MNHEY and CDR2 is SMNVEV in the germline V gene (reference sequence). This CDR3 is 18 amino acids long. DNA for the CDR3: TGTGCCAGCGGTCCCGGGACAGGGGACGTGGGCCTTAATGAAAAACTGTTTTTT. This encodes CASGPGTGDVGLNEKLFF.

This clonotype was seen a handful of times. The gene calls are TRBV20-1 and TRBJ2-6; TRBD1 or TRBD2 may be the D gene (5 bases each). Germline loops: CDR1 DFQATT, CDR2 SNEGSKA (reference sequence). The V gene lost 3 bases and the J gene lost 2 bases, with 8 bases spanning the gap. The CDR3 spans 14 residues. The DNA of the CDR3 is TGCAGTGCTAGCAGGGACCCTGGGGCCAACGTCCTGACTTTC. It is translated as CSASRDPGANVLTF.

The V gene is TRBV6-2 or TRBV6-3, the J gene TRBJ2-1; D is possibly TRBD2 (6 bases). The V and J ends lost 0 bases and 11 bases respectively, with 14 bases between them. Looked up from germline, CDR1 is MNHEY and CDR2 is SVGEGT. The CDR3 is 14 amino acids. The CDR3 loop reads CASSYSGTRAKQFF. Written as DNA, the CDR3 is TGTGCCAGCAGTTACTCAGGGACTCGGGCTAAGCAGTTCTTC.

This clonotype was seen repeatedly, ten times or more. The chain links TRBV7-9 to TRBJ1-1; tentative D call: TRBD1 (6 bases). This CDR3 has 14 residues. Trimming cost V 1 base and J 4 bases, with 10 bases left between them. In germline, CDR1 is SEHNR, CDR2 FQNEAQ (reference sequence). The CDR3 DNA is TGTGCCAGCAGCTTAGAGGGGGGGGCCACTGAAGCTTTCTTT. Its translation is CASSLEGGATEAFF.

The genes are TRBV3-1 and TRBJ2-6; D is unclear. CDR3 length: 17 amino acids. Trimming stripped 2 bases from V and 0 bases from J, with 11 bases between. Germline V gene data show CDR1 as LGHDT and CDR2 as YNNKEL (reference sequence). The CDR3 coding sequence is TGTGCCAGCAGCCAACGACCTACAGCCTCTGGGGCCAACGTCCTGACTTTC. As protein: CASSQRPTASGANVLTF.

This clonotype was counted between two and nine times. CDR3 protein: CASRGQGVGQPQHF. CDR3 bases: TGTGCCAGCAGGGGTCAGGGGGTCGGTCAGCCCCAGCATTTT. V is TRBV27 and J is TRBJ1-5; 7 bases agree with TRBD1. CDR1 is MNHEY, CDR2 SMNVEV, per germline (reference sequence). This CDR3 has 14 amino acids. Losses at the gene ends were 6 bases for V and 6 bases for J; bases not matched to a gene: 8.

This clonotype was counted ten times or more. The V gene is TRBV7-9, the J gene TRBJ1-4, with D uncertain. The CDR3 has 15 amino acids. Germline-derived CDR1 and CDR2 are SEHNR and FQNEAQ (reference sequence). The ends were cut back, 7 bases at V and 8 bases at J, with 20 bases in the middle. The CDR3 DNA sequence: TGTGCCAGCACCCCCGGGAATCGACGGGAGGAAAAACTGTTTTTT. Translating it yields CASTPGNRREEKLFF.

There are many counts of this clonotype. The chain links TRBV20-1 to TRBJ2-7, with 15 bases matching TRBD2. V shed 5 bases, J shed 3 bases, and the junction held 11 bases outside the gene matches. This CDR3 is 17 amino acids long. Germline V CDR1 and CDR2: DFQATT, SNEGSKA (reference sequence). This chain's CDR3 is CSAPFYGTSGRFYEQYF. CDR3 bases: TGCAGTGCTCCTTTCTACGGGACTAGCGGGAGGTTCTACGAGCAGTACTTC.

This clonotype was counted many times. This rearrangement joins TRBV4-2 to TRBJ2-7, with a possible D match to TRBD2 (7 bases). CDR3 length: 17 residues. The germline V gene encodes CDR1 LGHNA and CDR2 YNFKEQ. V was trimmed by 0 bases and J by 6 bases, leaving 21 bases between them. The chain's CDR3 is CASSQDLTSERGGEQYF. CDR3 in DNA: TGTGCCAGCAGCCAAGATTTGACTAGTGAGAGGGGGGGCGAGCAGTACTTC.

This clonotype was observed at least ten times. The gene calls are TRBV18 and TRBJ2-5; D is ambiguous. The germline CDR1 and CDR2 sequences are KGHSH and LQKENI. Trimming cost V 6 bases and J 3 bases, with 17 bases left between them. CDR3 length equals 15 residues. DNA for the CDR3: TGTGCCAGCTCGCGCCAAATCGACATTAAAGAGACCCAGTACTTC. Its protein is CASSRQIDIKETQYF.

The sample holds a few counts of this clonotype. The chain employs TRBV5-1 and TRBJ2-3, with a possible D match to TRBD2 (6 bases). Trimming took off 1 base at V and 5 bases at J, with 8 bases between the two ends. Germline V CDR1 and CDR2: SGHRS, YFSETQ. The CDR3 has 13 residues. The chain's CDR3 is CASSLSGRDTQYF. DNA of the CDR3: TGCGCCAGCAGCTTGAGCGGGCGAGATACGCAGTATTTT.

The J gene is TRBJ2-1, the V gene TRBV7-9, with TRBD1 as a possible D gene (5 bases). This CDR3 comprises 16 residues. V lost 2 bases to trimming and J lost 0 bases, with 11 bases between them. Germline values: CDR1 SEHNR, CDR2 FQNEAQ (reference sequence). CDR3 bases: TGTGCCAGCAGCTTATTGACAGTCAGCTCCTACAATGAGCAGTTCTTC. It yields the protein CASSLLTVSSYNEQFF.

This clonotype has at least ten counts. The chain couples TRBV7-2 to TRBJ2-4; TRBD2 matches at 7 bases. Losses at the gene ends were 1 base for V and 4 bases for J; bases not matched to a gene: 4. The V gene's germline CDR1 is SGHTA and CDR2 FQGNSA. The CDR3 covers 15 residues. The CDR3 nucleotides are TGTGCCAGCAGCTTAGACAGCGGGATGAAAAACATTCAGTACTTC. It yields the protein CASSLDSGMKNIQYF. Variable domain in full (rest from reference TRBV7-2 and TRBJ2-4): GAGVSQSPSNKVTEKGKDVELRCDPISGHTALYWYRQSLGQGLEFLIYFQGNSAPDKSGLPSDRFSAERTGGSVSTLTIQRTQQEDSAVYLCASSLDSGMKNIQYFGAGTRLSVL.